The entry that follows covers one T cell receptor (beta chain) sequence. As yet, its antigen is unknown. This CDR3 is 15 amino acids long. V trimming: 6 bases; J trimming: 0 bases; junction bases outside the gene matches: 8. Germline-derived CDR1 and CDR2 are SGHTA and FQGNSA. Original processing notes: Because ImmunoSEQ provided only junction sequences with no quality scores, the filtering differed. Some clones are missing from TCRdb's copy, which holds only in-frame ones; the method was immunoSEQ multiplex PCR. V and J calls and clone size are those listed in that table; D and trimming were worked out from the DNA. The sample contains roughly 640,000 clones, around 67% of which appear only once. The sample belongs to a study of shared clonotypes between healthy human individuals. Whole-study results and caveats: The authors expected sequencing depth to affect clonotype sharing among donors. The study generally estimated greater richness for naive than memory subsets.

The sequenced sample consisted of memory CD4+ T cells sorted from blood. The sample's subset: CD45RA-negative fraction. This receptor was taken from a woman in her twenties or thirties in good health. The gene calls are TRBV7-2 and TRBJ2-7; 7 nucleotides agree with TRBD1. As DNA, the CDR3 is TGTGCCAGCAGAACGACAGGGCTGACCTCCTACGAGCAGTACTTC. This codes for CASRTTGLTSYEQYF.